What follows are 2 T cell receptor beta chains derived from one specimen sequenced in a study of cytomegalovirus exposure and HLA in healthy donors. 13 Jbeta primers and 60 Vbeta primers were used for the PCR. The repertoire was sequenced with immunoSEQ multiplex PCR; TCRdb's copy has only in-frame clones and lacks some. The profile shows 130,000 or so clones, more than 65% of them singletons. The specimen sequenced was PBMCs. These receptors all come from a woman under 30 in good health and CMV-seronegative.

This CDR3 reads CASSHLDQRAEAFF. The CDR3 nucleotides are TGTGCCAGCAGCCATTTGGACCAGCGGGCTGAAGCTTTCTTT. The chain is built from TRBV2 and TRBJ1-1; D not certain. Trimming shortened V by 6 bases and J by 6 bases, and 17 bases separated the two germline ends. The CDR3 is 14 amino acids. Per germline, CDR1 SNHLY and CDR2 FYNNEI.

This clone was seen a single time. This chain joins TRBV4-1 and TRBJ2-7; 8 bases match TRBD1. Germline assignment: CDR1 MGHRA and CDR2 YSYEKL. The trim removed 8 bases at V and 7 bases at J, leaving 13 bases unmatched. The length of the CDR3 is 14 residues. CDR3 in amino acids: CASSLGQGDQEQYF. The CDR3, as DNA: TGCGCCAGCTCCCTAGGACAGGGAGATCAAGAGCAGTACTTC.